Detailed here is one T cell receptor (beta chain). The antigen is undetermined. The sample belongs to a study of shared clonotypes between healthy human individuals. With 3 bases clipped from V and 0 bases from J, the junction kept 7 bases outside the gene matches. The CDR3 runs to 17 residues. Germline lookup yields CDR1 MNHNS and CDR2 SASEGT. Each donor was a Caucasian adult residing in Nashville, Tennessee. For unsorted PBMC, 300 ng DNA per replicate equaled approximately 30,000 T cell genomes. Method: immunoSEQ multiplex PCR; TCRdb's copy keeps in-frame clones and lacks some. The data hold a few hundred thousand clones, with roughly 79% observed a single time. Study conclusions and caveats: The researchers took only blood, and tissue repertoires probably look different.

The receptor was derived from a woman aged 35 to 49 in good health. Some clones in this sample may be carry-over from other donors' samples. The specimen was PBMCs. The chain couples TRBV6-1 to TRBJ2-3; 9 positions match TRBD2. This chain's CDR3 is CASSDFLAGTSTDTQYF. The CDR3 nucleotides are TGTGCCAGCAGTGACTTTCTAGCGGGGACTAGCACAGATACGCAGTATTTT.